This entry concerns a single T cell receptor beta chain. CDR1 and CDR2 (germline): MNHEY, SVGAGI. This CDR3 contains 14 residues. V shed 7 bases, J shed 5 bases, and the junction held 8 bases outside the gene matches. This sample was included in a study of T cell responses to AZD1222 COVID-19 vaccine. Profiling relied on immunoSEQ multiplex PCR, and the TCRdb table lists in-frame clones only, not all of them. The sample lists tens of thousands of clones, around 85% occurring once. The sequenced sample was peripheral blood, obtained 28 days after the second AZD1222 dose. The rearrangement links TRBV6-5 to TRBJ1-1, with 9 nucleotides matching TRBD1. The source is an adult who received the AZD1222 COVID-19 vaccine. The DNA of the CDR3 is TGTGCCAGCATGAGGACAGGGGTGTATACTGAAGCTTTCTTT. It translates to CASMRTGVYTEAFF.